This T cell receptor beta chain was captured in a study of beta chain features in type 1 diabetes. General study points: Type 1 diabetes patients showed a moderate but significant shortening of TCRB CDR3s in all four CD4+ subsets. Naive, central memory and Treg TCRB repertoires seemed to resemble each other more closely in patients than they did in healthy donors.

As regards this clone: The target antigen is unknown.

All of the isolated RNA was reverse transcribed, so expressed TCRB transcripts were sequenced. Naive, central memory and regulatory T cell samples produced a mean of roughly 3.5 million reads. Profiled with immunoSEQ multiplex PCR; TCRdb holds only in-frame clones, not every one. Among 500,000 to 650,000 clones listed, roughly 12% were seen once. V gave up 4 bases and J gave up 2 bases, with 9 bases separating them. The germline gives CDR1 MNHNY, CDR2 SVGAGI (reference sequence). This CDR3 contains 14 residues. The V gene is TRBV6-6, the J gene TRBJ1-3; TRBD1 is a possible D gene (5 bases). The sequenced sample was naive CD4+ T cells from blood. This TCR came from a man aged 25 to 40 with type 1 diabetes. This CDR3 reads CASSSQGAGNTIYF. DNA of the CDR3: TGTGCCAGCAGTTCCCAGGGAGCTGGAAACACCATATATTTT.